These T cell receptor beta chains were read from a single sample in a study of tumor-infiltrating lymphocytes in localized non-small cell lung cancer. Profiling relied on immunoSEQ multiplex PCR, and the TCRdb table lists in-frame clones only, not all of them. The data contain about 25,000 clones, about two thirds of them singletons. Sequencing was performed on lung tumor tissue. These receptors were taken from a human donor with non-small cell lung cancer. CDR3s include the opening cysteine and the closing phenylalanine or tryptophan. D genes are given only for firm matches. Clone size is given for some rows only: seen once, a few or many times, or a class if the clone is expanded.

D: TRBD1
V: TRBV27
size: medium-sized
J: TRBJ1-1
DNA: TGTGCCAGCAGTCCAGGGGGGGGGAACACTGAAGCTTTCTTT
CDR3: CASSPGGGNTEAFF

D: -
V: TRBV15
size: -
J: TRBJ2-5
DNA: TGTGCCACCAGCTCGGGCTTCCAAGAGACCCAGTACTTC
CDR3: CATSSGFQETQYF

D: -
V: TRBV18
size: -
J: TRBJ1-6
DNA: TGTGCCAGCTCACCAGACAGAAATTCACCCCTCCACTTT
CDR3: CASSPDRNSPLHF

D: -
V: TRBV9
size: medium-sized
J: TRBJ2-2
DNA: TGTGCCAGCAGCCATGCCAACACCGGGGAGCTGTTTTTT
CDR3: CASSHANTGELFF

D: TRBD1
V: TRBV11-2
size: -
J: TRBJ1-2
DNA: TGTGCCAGCAGCCGGGACAGGGGAGGGAACTATGGCTACACCTTC
CDR3: CASSRDRGGNYGYTF

D: TRBD1
V: TRBV9
size: -
J: TRBJ1-2
DNA: TGTGCCAGCAGCGGGACAGGGGGCTATGGCTACACCTTC
CDR3: CASSGTGGYGYTF

D: TRBD2
V: TRBV5-1
size: -
J: TRBJ2-2
DNA: TGCGCCAGCAGCTTGGAAAGCGGGATAGGGACCGGGGAGCTGTTTTTT
CDR3: CASSLESGIGTGELFF

D: TRBD1
V: TRBV9
size: -
J: TRBJ2-6
DNA: TGTGCCAGCAGCAGAACAGGGGGTTCTGGGGCCAACGTCCTGACTTTC
CDR3: CASSRTGGSGANVLTF

D: TRBD1
V: TRBV29-1
size: -
J: TRBJ1-4
DNA: TGCAGCGGGGGACAGGCAAAAGAAAAACTGTTTTTT
CDR3: CSGGQAKEKLFF

D: -
V: TRBV5-6
size: -
J: TRBJ2-3
DNA: TGTGCCAGCAGCTTGGATGCGGGTGATACGCAGTATTTT
CDR3: CASSLDAGDTQYF

D: -
V: TRBV4-2
size: -
J: TRBJ1-2
DNA: TGTGCCAGCGGAGATTCCAACTATGGCTACACCTTC
CDR3: CASGDSNYGYTF

D: -
V: TRBV5-4
size: -
J: TRBJ1-2
DNA: TGTGCCAGCAGCTTTGGGCAGGGCTATGGCTACACCTTC
CDR3: CASSFGQGYGYTF

D: TRBD1
V: TRBV5-1
size: -
J: TRBJ2-3
DNA: TGCGCCAGCAGCTTAGACAGGGGGGGCGATACGCAGTATTTT
CDR3: CASSLDRGGDTQYF

D: TRBD1
V: TRBV27
size: once
J: TRBJ2-6
DNA: TGTGCCCCCCAGTGGGACAGGGGACCCTCTGGGGCCAACGTCCTGACTTTC
CDR3: CAPQWDRGPSGANVLTF

D: -
V: TRBV2
size: -
J: TRBJ2-7
DNA: TGTGCCAGCAGTGTGGAAACTCCTGGGGCCTACGAGCAGTACTTC
CDR3: CASSVETPGAYEQYF

D: TRBD1
V: TRBV6-1
size: few
J: TRBJ2-7
DNA: TGTGCCAGCAGATACCCCGGGACAGGGACCTACGAGCAGTACTTC
CDR3: CASRYPGTGTYEQYF